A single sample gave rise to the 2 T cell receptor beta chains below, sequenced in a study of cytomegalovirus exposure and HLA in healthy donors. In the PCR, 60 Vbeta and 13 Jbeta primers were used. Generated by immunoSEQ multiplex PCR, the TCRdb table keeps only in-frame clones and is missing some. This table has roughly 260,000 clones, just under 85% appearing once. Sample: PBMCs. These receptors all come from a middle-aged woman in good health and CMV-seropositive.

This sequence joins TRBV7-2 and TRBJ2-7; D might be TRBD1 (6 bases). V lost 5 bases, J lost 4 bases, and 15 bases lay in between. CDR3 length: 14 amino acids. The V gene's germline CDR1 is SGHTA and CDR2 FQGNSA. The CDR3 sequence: CASSPGVVAYEQYF. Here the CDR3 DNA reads TGTGCCAGCAGCCCAGGGGTGGTGGCATACGAGCAGTACTTC.

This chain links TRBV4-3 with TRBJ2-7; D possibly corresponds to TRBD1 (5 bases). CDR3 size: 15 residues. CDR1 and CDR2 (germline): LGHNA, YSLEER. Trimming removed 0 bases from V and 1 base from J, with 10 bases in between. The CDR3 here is CASSQENRRSYEQYF. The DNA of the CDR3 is TGCGCCAGCAGCCAAGAGAACAGGAGATCCTACGAGCAGTACTTC.